This TCR beta chain was sequenced for a study of neurological immune-mediated disorders. This clonotype was observed at least ten times. cDNA was made by 5'RACE with 10-nucleotide random UMIs. Over 190 million TCR-beta sequences, together covering 15-18 subjects, were produced by every individual sequencing run that was carried out. TCRdb itself ran the 5' RACE reads through MiXCR, one entry per CDR3 protein. Among roughly 65,000 distinct CDR3 sequences listed, roughly 3.7% were seen once. J gave up 5 bases and V 3 bases, and 4 bases lay outside the gene matches. The germline V gene has CDR1 DFQATT and CDR2 SNEGSKA (reference sequence). The length of the CDR3 is 13 residues.

Source material: PBMCs. This TCR was recovered from a man in his fifties with multiple sclerosis. The rearrangement links TRBV20-1 to TRBJ2-3, with 8 bases that match TRBD2. This CDR3 reads CSASGGAKDTQYF. For the CDR3, the DNA is TGCAGTGCTAGCGGGGGGGCCAAAGATACGCAGTATTTT.